This entry lists 15 T cell receptor beta chains sequenced from one sample in a study of tumor-infiltrating lymphocytes in primary liver carcinoma. For blood RNA, unsorted whole blood served as the source, and germline DNA was extracted too. Researchers generated TCR beta cDNA from around 0.55 ug of total RNA, relying on a constant-region primer. Libraries for TCR beta were built through three nested multiplex PCR rounds, which together made up a slightly modified ARM-PCR procedure. Rounds one and two of PCR, each of roughly 10 cycles, were primed with TRBV1-TRBV30 forward primers and a C-beta reverse primer. Via MiXCR, TCRdb re-called the multiplex PCR reads, giving one row per CDR3 protein. The sample records 300,000 to 400,000 distinct CDR3 sequences, less than 75% being singletons. Input material: peripheral blood. Source of these receptors: a man aged 35 to 55 with primary liver carcinoma and hepatitis B virus infection.

J is TRBJ2-5 and V is TRBV4-1, with a possible D match to TRBD2 (5 bases). The CDR3 is 18 amino acids. Germline V gene sequence: CDR1 MGHRA, CDR2 YSYEKL. V lost 4 bases and J lost 1, with 22 bases in between. The CDR3, as DNA: TGCGCCAGCAGCCGCAGTCCGCCAGGAGAGGGTATCCAAGAGACCCAGTACTTC. Translated, it gives CASSRSPPGEGIQETQYF.

As regards this clonotype: An end of the junction differs from the germline gene, which may be a read error. V gene TRBV29-1 combines with J gene TRBJ2-5, with D possibly TRBD1 on 5 matching bases. The CDR3 runs to 12 residues. CDR1 SQVTM and CDR2 ANQGSEA come from the germline V gene. The CDR3 protein is CSVETVGDTQHF. The CDR3 region has the DNA TGCAGCGTTGAAACCGTAGGGGATACCCAGCACTTC.

This clonotype was seen many times. The J gene is TRBJ1-2, the V gene TRBV6-5; D is unclear. The V end lost 4 bases, the J end lost 7 bases, and 10 bases lay between the germline ends. The germline gives CDR1 MNHEY, CDR2 SVGAGI. This CDR3 spans 12 amino acids. The CDR3 bases are TGTGCCAGCAGTTGGGCGGAGGGTGGCTACACCTTC. It translates to CASSWAEGGYTF.

A note on this clonotype: At one end, the junction sequence differs from germline, possibly due to a read error. The chain employs TRBV5-6 and TRBJ2-5, with TRBD2 identical over 10 bases. CDR3 length: 19 residues. The germline CDR1 and CDR2 sequences are SGHDT and YYEEEE. CDR3 loop: CVSSIVGASGSLLGETQYF. The CDR3 nucleotides are TGTGTCAGCAGCATAGTCGGGGCTAGCGGGAGCCTCCTGGGGGAGACCCAGTACTTC.

The sample holds a few counts of this clonotype. The chain employs TRBV10-1 and TRBJ1-4; D unresolved. The CDR3 covers 15 residues. Deletions cut 5 bases from V and 6 bases from J, with 16 bases between. CDR1 and CDR2 (germline): WNHNN, SYGVQD (reference sequence). The CDR3 loop reads CASSPDGPGDEKLFF. DNA for the CDR3: TGCGCCAGCAGTCCGGACGGACCCGGGGATGAAAAACTGTTTTTT.

In its sample, this clonotype was seen many times. This chain uses TRBV13 with TRBJ2-7; D unclear. The CDR3 loop spans 14 amino acids. With 7 bases removed from V and 1 base from J, the gap between germline ends came to 14 bases. From germline, CDR1 is PRHDT and CDR2 FYEKMQ (reference sequence). The CDR3: CASTVGSRSYEQYF. CDR3 sequence (DNA): TGTGCCAGCACCGTCGGCAGCCGATCCTACGAGCAGTACTTC. Based on the CDR3 plus reference TRBV13 and TRBJ2-7, the full variable domain is AAGVIQSPRHLIKEKRETATLKCYPIPRHDTVYWYQQGPGQDPQFLISFYEKMQSDKGSIPDRFSAQQFSDYHSELNMSSLELGDSALYFCASTVGSRSYEQYFGPGTRLTVT.

This chain uses TRBV5-1 with TRBJ2-5; D unresolved. Germline V gene lookup returns CDR1 SGHRS and CDR2 YFSETQ. Trimming shortened V by 6 bases and J by 2 bases, and 14 bases separated the two germline ends. CDR3 size: 14 residues. For the CDR3, the DNA is TGCGCCAGCATCCCGTACGACTTACAAGAGACCCAGTACTTC. Amino acid sequence: CASIPYDLQETQYF.

This clonotype was seen many times. The V and J genes are TRBV29-1 and TRBJ2-5; D is possibly TRBD2 (6 bases). With 7 bases removed from V and 5 bases from J, the gap between germline ends came to 14 bases. The CDR3 runs to 12 residues. The germline CDR1 and CDR2 sequences are SQVTM and ANQGSEA. CDR3 bases: TGCAGCGGCCGGGGAGGAGGGGAGACCCAGTACTTC. Translating it yields CSGRGGGETQYF.

This clonotype was seen many times. The genes are TRBV4-1 and TRBJ2-2; 8 bases agree with TRBD2. Germline values: CDR1 MGHRA, CDR2 YSYEKL. The CDR3 has 15 amino acids. The junction had 1 base not matched to a gene; V was cut back by 3 bases and J by 1 base. CDR3 in amino acids: CASSQLAGNTGELFF. The CDR3 coding sequence is TGCGCCAGCAGCCAGCTAGCGGGGAACACCGGGGAGCTGTTTTTT.

Turning to this clonotype: This may be a read error, as it is one base from a much larger clone. CDR3 loop: CASTDYYGHTF. The CDR3 DNA follows: TGTGCCAGCACTGACTACTATGGCCACACCTTC. J is TRBJ1-2 and V is TRBV6-1; D not resolved. This CDR3 is 11 amino acids long. Germline CDR1 and CDR2: MNHNS and SASEGT.

To note about this clonotype: In this CDR3 the conserved last residue, phenylalanine or tryptophan, is missing, so a read error is likely. The genes are TRBV11-2 and TRBJ1-5; D perhaps matches TRBD1 (5 bases). The germline gives CDR1 SGHAT, CDR2 FQNNGV. This CDR3 region has 14 residues. The ends were cut back, 5 bases at V and 2 bases at J, with 10 bases in the middle. CDR3 coding DNA: TGTGCCAGCAGCATAGGGGTGGGCAATCAGCCCCAGCATTAT. The encoded protein is CASSIGVGNQPQHY.

This clonotype is categorized as medium-sized (0.01 to 0.1%). CDR3 nucleotides: TGTGCCAGCAGCTCTAAAAGTCGGGGAGAGGATGGAAACACCATATATTTT. Protein sequence: CASSSKSRGEDGNTIYF. This chain links TRBV11-2 with TRBJ1-3; no clear D gene. The V end lost 4 bases, the J end lost 3 bases, and 19 bases lay between the germline ends. Germline CDR1 SGHAT, CDR2 FQNNGV. This CDR3 is built from 17 residues.

The genes are TRBV11-2 and TRBJ2-7; 8 bases match TRBD1. CDR3 length: 12 amino acids. Germline V gene sequence: CDR1 SGHAT, CDR2 FQNNGV. V shed 8 bases and J 7 bases; nucleotides not matched to a gene: 7. CDR3 in DNA: TGTGCCAGCTGCCCTGGACAGGGTGAGCAGTACTTC. Translated, it gives CASCPGQGEQYF. Based on the CDR3 plus reference TRBV11-2 and TRBJ2-7, the full variable domain is EAGVAQSPRYKIIEKRQSVAFWCNPISGHATLYWYQQILGQGPKLLIQFQNNGVVDDSQLPKDRFSAERLKGVDSTLKIQPAKLEDSAVYLCASCPGQGEQYFGPGTRLTVT.

In this sample, this clonotype turned up many times. The CDR3 bases are TGCGCCAGCAGCCAAGAATGGGATGAGCAGTTCTTC. It codes for CASSQEWDEQFF. The rearrangement links TRBV4-1 to TRBJ2-1; D gene uncertain. CDR3 length: 12 amino acids. Germline assignment: CDR1 MGHRA and CDR2 YSYEKL. The germline V and J ends were trimmed by 0 bases and 8 bases, with 5 bases remaining between them.

As to this clonotype: At one of its ends the junction is not consistent with the germline gene, which may arise from a read error. As DNA, the CDR3 is TGTGCCTGCAGCTTAGCGATTTGGGCTAGCGCGAATCTCCAAGAGACCCAGTACTTC. This sequence encodes CACSLAIWASANLQETQYF. The chain links TRBV11-2 to TRBJ2-5, with D perhaps TRBD2 (6 bases). This CDR3 region has 19 residues. The germline V gene has CDR1 SGHAT and CDR2 FQNNGV.